This is a list of T cell receptor beta chains from one sample in a study of cytomegalovirus exposure and HLA in healthy donors. Profiled with immunoSEQ multiplex PCR; TCRdb holds only in-frame clones, not every one. The sample carries about 170,000 clones, roughly 83% recorded once. The sequenced sample consisted of PBMCs. The receptors derive from a boy aged 2 to 10 in good health and CMV-seronegative. CDR3s include the opening cysteine and the closing phenylalanine or tryptophan. D genes are given only for firm matches.

d_gene: -
v_gene: TRBV7-2
j_gene: TRBJ2-2
CDR3aa: CASSPRTGRYTGELFF
CDR3nt: TGTGCCAGCAGCCCCCGGACGGGAAGGTACACCGGGGAGCTGTTTTTT

d_gene: TRBD1
v_gene: TRBV30
j_gene: TRBJ1-1
CDR3aa: CAWHQGAGNTEAFF
CDR3nt: TGTGCCTGGCACCAGGGGGCAGGGAACACTGAAGCTTTCTTT

d_gene: -
v_gene: TRBV10-2
j_gene: TRBJ1-5
CDR3aa: CASSHSGANQPQHF
CDR3nt: TGCGCCAGCAGTCATTCAGGGGCAAATCAGCCCCAGCATTTT

d_gene: -
v_gene: TRBV6-1
j_gene: TRBJ1-3
CDR3aa: CASSDGRRVKAGNTIYF
CDR3nt: TGTGCCAGCAGTGACGGTCGGAGGGTGAAAGCTGGAAACACCATATATTTT

d_gene: -
v_gene: TRBV27
j_gene: TRBJ1-5
CDR3aa: CASSFGRGPQHF
CDR3nt: TGTGCCAGCAGTTTCGGACGGGGGCCCCAGCATTTT

d_gene: TRBD2
v_gene: TRBV14
j_gene: TRBJ2-1
CDR3aa: CASSQDLGLLAGVVDEQFF
CDR3nt: TGTGCCAGCAGCCAAGATTTAGGGCTACTAGCGGGAGTAGTGGATGAGCAGTTCTTC

d_gene: -
v_gene: TRBV5-6
j_gene: TRBJ2-7
CDR3aa: CASTPGGLRANEQYF
CDR3nt: TGTGCCAGCACCCCCGGGGGACTCCGGGCGAACGAGCAGTACTTC

d_gene: TRBD2
v_gene: TRBV4-3
j_gene: TRBJ2-2
CDR3aa: CASSQARLAGGRANTGELFF
CDR3nt: TGCGCCAGCAGCCAAGCCAGACTAGCGGGGGGGCGGGCGAACACCGGGGAGCTGTTTTTT

d_gene: TRBD1
v_gene: TRBV2
j_gene: TRBJ1-2
CDR3aa: CASSEVAGGGGNTF
CDR3nt: TGTGCCAGCAGTGAAGTCGCAGGGGGAGGCGGCAACACCTTC

d_gene: TRBD2
v_gene: TRBV7-2
j_gene: TRBJ2-3
CDR3aa: CASSSVRGGVDTQYF
CDR3nt: TGTGCCAGCAGCTCCGTGCGGGGGGGAGTCGATACGCAGTATTTT

d_gene: -
v_gene: TRBV30
j_gene: TRBJ1-1
CDR3aa: CAWSPKGRGTEAFF
CDR3nt: TGTGCCTGGAGCCCGAAGGGCAGGGGCACTGAAGCTTTCTTT